Here is one T cell receptor beta chain with its context. As yet, its antigen is unknown. At one of its ends the junction is not consistent with the germline gene, which may arise from a read error. Primers included in the PCR were 60 Vbeta and 13 Jbeta primers. Sequencing was performed with immunoSEQ multiplex PCR; in TCRdb, only in-frame clones are kept and a portion is missing. The sample contains some 200,000 clones, roughly 80% of which appear only once. Per germline, CDR1 SEHNR and CDR2 FQNEAQ (reference sequence). CDR3 length: 16 amino acids. The data originate from a study of cytomegalovirus exposure and HLA in healthy donors. Study-level results: Later genetic work tied a missense DCLRE1C variant to beta-chain V and J trimming. A further, later analysis showed that HLA-associated TCR beta chains (compared with equally common others) were more clonally expanded.

This receptor was taken from a man aged 45-60 years in good health and CMV-seronegative. The V and J genes are TRBV7-9 and TRBJ2-7; D is unresolved. The source material was PBMCs. CDR3 coding DNA: TGTTCCAGCAGCCCCATCGGCGGAATCTCCTCCTACGAGCAGTACTTC. It is translated as CSSSPIGGISSYEQYF. The whole variable domain, filled in from reference TRBV7-9 and TRBJ2-7, reads DTGVSQNPRHKITKRGQNVTFRCDPISEHNRLYWYRQTLGQGPEFLTYFQNEAQLEKSRLLSDRFSAERPKGSFSTLEIQRTEQGDSAMYLCSSSPIGGISSYEQYFGPGTRLTVT.